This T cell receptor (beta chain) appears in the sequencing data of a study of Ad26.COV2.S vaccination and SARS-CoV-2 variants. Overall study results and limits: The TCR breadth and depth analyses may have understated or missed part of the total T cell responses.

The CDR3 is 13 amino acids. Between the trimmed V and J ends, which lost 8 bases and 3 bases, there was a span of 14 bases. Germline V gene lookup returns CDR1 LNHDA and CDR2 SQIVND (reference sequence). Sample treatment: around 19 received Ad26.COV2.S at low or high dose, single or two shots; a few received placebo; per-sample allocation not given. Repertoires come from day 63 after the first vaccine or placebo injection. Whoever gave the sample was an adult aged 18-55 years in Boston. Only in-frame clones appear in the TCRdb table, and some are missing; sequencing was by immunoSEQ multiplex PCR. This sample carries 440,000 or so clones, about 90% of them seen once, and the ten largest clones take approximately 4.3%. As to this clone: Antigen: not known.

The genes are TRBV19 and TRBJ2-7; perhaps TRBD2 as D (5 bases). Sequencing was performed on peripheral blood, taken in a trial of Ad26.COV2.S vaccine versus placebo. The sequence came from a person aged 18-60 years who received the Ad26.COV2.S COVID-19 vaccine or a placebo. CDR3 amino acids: CASSTTGNYEQYF. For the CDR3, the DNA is TGTGCCAGTTCCACAACCGGGAACTACGAGCAGTACTTC.